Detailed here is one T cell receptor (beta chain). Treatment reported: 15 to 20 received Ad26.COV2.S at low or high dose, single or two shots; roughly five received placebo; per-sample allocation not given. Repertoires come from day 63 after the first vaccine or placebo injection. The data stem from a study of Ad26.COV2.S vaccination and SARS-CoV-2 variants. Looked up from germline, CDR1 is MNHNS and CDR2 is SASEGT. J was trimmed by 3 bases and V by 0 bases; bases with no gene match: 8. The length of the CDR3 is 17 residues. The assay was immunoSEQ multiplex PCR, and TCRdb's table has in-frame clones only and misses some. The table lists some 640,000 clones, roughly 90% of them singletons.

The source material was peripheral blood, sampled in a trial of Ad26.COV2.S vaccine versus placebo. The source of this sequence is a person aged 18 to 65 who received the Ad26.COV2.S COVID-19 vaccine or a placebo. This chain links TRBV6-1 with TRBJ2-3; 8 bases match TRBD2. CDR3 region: CASSEAASGYFTDTQYF. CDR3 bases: TGTGCCAGCAGTGAAGCGGCTAGCGGGTACTTTACAGATACGCAGTATTTT.